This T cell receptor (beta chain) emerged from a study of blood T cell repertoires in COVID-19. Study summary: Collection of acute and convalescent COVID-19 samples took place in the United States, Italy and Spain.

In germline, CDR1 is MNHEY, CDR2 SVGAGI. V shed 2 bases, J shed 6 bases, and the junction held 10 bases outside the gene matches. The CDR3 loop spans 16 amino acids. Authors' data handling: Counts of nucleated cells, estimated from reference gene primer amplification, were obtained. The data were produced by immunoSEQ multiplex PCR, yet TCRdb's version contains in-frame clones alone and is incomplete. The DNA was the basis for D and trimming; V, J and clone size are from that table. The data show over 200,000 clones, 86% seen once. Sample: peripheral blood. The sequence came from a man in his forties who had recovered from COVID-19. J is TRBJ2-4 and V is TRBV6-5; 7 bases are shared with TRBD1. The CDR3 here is CASSYGPPGQPNIQYF. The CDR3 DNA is TGTGCCAGCAGTTACGGACCGCCGGGACAGCCAAACATTCAGTACTTC.